This T cell receptor beta chain is from a study of blood T cell repertoires in COVID-19. Trimming left V 0 bases short and J 3 bases short, with 9 bases between. Per germline, CDR1 KGHSH and CDR2 LQKENI. The CDR3 runs 15 residues. Measured with immunoSEQ multiplex PCR; TCRdb has only the in-frame clones, and not every one. The sample yields around 290,000 clones, around 86% seen once. This TCR was sampled from a woman aged 40 to 50 who had recovered from COVID-19. Sequencing was carried out using PBMCs or T cells enriched from blood (not recorded which). This chain uses TRBV18 with TRBJ1-5; D is uncertain. The CDR3 coding sequence is TGTGCCAGCTCACCACCCGGCGGCCACAATCAGCCCCAGCATTTT. It yields the protein CASSPPGGHNQPQHF.